Each of the 8 T cell receptor beta chains below was sequenced from the same sample in a study of OX40 agonist ivuxolimab in advanced cancers. Profiling relied on immunoSEQ multiplex PCR, and the TCRdb table lists in-frame clones only, not all of them. This table holds more than 25,000 clones, roughly 74% found once. The sample here was CD4+ or CD8+ T cells sorted from blood, taken in a trial of the OX40 agonist ivuxolimab. The receptors were sampled from an adult with an advanced solid tumor such as melanoma, head and neck, liver or kidney cancer.

J is TRBJ2-4 and V is TRBV6-1; 9 nucleotides match TRBD1. The CDR3 loop spans 14 amino acids. Germline-derived CDR1 and CDR2 are MNHNS and SASEGT. Trimming took 6 bases from V and 8 from J; bases not matched to a gene: 8. The CDR3 bases are TGTGCCAGCAGCGCCACAGGGGGCAGCGACATTCAGTACTTC. Its translation is CASSATGGSDIQYF.

The CDR3 region is CASSIGGPSSTQYF. In DNA, the CDR3 is TGTGCCAGTAGTATCGGCGGGCCCTCTTCGACCCAGTACTTC. The chain is built from TRBV19 and TRBJ2-5, with a weak D call TRBD2 (5 bases). CDR1 is LNHDA, CDR2 SQIVND, per germline (reference sequence). V lost 3 bases and J 7 bases, leaving 15 bases between the germline ends. The CDR3 contains 14 residues.

The chain has TRBV5-1 and TRBJ1-5; the D gene is possibly TRBD1 (5 bases). In germline, CDR1 is SGHRS, CDR2 YFSETQ. Trimming left V 0 bases short and J 6 bases short, with 13 bases between. The CDR3 contains 15 residues. The CDR3 DNA is TGCGCCAGCAGCTTGGCCGGGGGGGAGAGTCAGCCCCAGCATTTT. It encodes CASSLAGGESQPQHF.

The V and J genes are TRBV5-6 and TRBJ2-3; D call uncertain. This CDR3 spans 15 amino acids. Germline CDR1 and CDR2: SGHDT and YYEEEE. Trimming pared 0 bases from V and 5 bases from J, leaving 13 bases between. This chain's CDR3 is CASSLADLRGDTQYF. The CDR3 region has the DNA TGTGCCAGCAGCTTGGCCGATCTGCGAGGAGATACGCAGTATTTT.

Worth noting for this clone: This same CDR3 is encoded by further DNA sequences in the sample. The chain joins TRBV7-6 to TRBJ2-7, with D hard to call. Germline CDR1 and CDR2: SGHVS and FNYEAQ. V was shortened by 1 base and J by 3 bases, with 7 bases between the two germline ends. The CDR3 totals 13 residues. The CDR3 region is CASSLGASYEQYF. The CDR3 coding sequence is TGTGCCAGCAGCTTAGGTGCCAGCTACGAGCAGTACTTC.

The V call is TRBV6-6, the J call TRBJ1-1, with TRBD1 matching 8 bases. Trimming at V came to 2 bases and at J to 4 bases, leaving 6 bases not matched to a gene. Germline loops: CDR1 MNHNY, CDR2 SVGAGI (reference sequence). This CDR3 has 15 amino acids. The CDR3 loop is CASSYGRQGITEAFF. The CDR3 nucleotides read TGTGCCAGCAGTTACGGGCGACAGGGGATCACTGAAGCTTTCTTT.

This clone was recorded a few times. The V call is TRBV9, the J call TRBJ1-1; tentative D call: TRBD1 (5 bases). Germline CDR1 SGDLS, CDR2 YYNGEE. The CDR3 covers 13 residues. The V and J ends lost 7 bases and 0 bases respectively, with 10 bases between them. The CDR3 sequence: CASATGMNTEAFF. CDR3 DNA sequence: TGTGCCAGCGCCACAGGCATGAACACTGAAGCTTTCTTT.

This clone has just one count. V is TRBV5-1 and J is TRBJ2-7; D is possibly TRBD1 (5 bases). V was trimmed by 5 bases and J by 6 bases, leaving 18 bases between them. CDR1 is SGHRS and CDR2 is YFSETQ in the germline V gene. This CDR3 is built from 14 residues. The CDR3 reads CASSAGQGNGEQYV. The CDR3 region has the DNA TGCGCCAGCAGTGCAGGCCAGGGCAATGGCGAGCAGTACGTC.